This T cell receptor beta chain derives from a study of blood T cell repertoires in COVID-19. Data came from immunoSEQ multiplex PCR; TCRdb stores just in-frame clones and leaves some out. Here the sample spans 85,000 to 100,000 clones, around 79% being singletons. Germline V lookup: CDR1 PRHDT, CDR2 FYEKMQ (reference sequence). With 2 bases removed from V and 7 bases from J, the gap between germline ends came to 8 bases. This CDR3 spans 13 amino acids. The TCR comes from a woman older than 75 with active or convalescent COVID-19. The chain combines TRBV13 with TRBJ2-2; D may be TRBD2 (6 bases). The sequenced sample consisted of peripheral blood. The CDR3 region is CASSLTGVGELFF. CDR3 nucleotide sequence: TGTGCCAGCAGCTTAACGGGGGTCGGGGAGCTGTTTTTT.